This TCR beta chain emerged from a study of blood T cell repertoires in COVID-19. At the level of the study: Sites across the United States, Italy and Spain contributed samples from acute and convalescent COVID-19.

Trimming cost V 6 bases and J 8 bases; bases outside gene matches: 4. This CDR3 comprises 11 residues. The germline V gene encodes CDR1 SQVTM and CDR2 ANQGSEA. As handled by the study authors: Amplifying reference gene primers gave estimates of nucleated cell counts. Sequenced by immunoSEQ multiplex PCR; TCRdb stores in-frame clones only, minus some. V and J calls plus clone size are reproduced from that table; the DNA served to infer D and trimming. The sample holds some 200,000 clones; 80% to 90% are singletons and the top ten take 3.5%. The cohort comprised adults aged about 18 to 100 years residing in approximately 25 US areas. Assignments of participants to cohorts depended upon their own reported clinical history.

The gene calls are TRBV29-1 and TRBJ2-1; 7 nucleotides align to TRBD2. The material sequenced was PBMCs or T cells enriched from blood (not recorded which). This receptor was obtained from a woman aged 18-29 years in a cohort exposed to, infected with or recovered from COVID-19 (not recorded which). This CDR3 is CSVALADEQFF. The DNA of the CDR3 is TGCAGCGTCGCCCTAGCGGATGAGCAGTTCTTC.